These 12 T cell receptor beta chains came from one sample sequenced in a study of T cells after yellow fever vaccination. TCRdb reanalysed the 5' RACE reads using MiXCR and keeps one entry per CDR3 protein. This sample yields about 260,000 distinct CDR3 sequences, of which 13% are seen a single time; 0.4% to 0.65% belongs to the top ten. Sequences were derived from CD4+ T cells sorted from PBMCs, sampled 45 days after the yellow fever booster vaccination. The receptor source for this set is a man aged 25 to 45 who received the YFV17D yellow fever vaccine.

This rearrangement joins TRBV7-2 to TRBJ2-1; D is unclear. Trimming removed 5 bases from V and 12 bases from J, with 14 bases in between. The germline V gene encodes CDR1 SGHTA and CDR2 FQGNSA. CDR3 length: 12 amino acids. CDR3 coding DNA: TGTGCCAGCAGCCCAGCGAGTTTGAGGCAGTTCTTC. Translation gives CASSPASLRQFF.

The chain links TRBV7-9 to TRBJ1-6; maybe TRBD1 (5 bases). The germline V gene encodes CDR1 SEHNR and CDR2 FQNEAQ (reference sequence). With 1 base removed from V and 2 bases from J, the gap between germline ends came to 6 bases. There are 15 residues in the CDR3. The CDR3 DNA sequence: TGTGCCAGCAGCTTAGGGGGGGCCTATAATTCACCCCTCCACTTT. It translates to CASSLGGAYNSPLHF.

This clonotype was counted between two and nine times. The V gene is TRBV5-1, the J gene TRBJ2-1; TRBD2 agrees at 11 bases. The germline gives CDR1 SGHRS, CDR2 YFSETQ. The CDR3 extends over 18 amino acids. V lost 0 bases and J lost 7; bases outside the gene matches: 12. Here the CDR3 reads CASSLGRGTSGSINEQFF. The CDR3 region has the DNA TGCGCCAGCAGCTTGGGCAGGGGAACTAGCGGGAGCATTAATGAGCAGTTCTTC.

This clonotype was seen only a few times. In DNA, the CDR3 is TGTGCCAGCCGCGGGACAGTCTATAGCAATCAGCCCCAGCATTTT. It translates to CASRGTVYSNQPQHF. This chain links TRBV27 with TRBJ1-5; 7 positions match TRBD1. Germline V gene data show CDR1 as MNHEY and CDR2 as SMNVEV (reference sequence). V lost 8 bases, J lost 0 bases, and 7 bases stayed unmatched. The CDR3 sequence is 15 residues long.

The CDR3: CASSGQGSGYEQYF. The CDR3 DNA follows: TGCGCCAGCAGCGGCCAAGGGTCAGGCTACGAGCAGTACTTC. The chain combines TRBV5-1 with TRBJ2-7, with D unclear. Germline lookup yields CDR1 SGHRS and CDR2 YFSETQ. With 4 bases removed from V and 3 bases from J, the gap between germline ends came to 14 bases. The CDR3 is 14 residues long.

V is TRBV7-6 and J is TRBJ2-5; D gene ambiguous. Germline CDR1 reads SGHVS; CDR2 reads FNYEAQ. With 7 bases removed from V and 5 bases from J, the gap between germline ends came to 14 bases. The CDR3 extends over 13 amino acids. The chain's CDR3 is CASMPPGRETQYF. The DNA for the CDR3 is TGTGCCAGCATGCCGCCCGGCCGGGAGACCCAGTACTTC.

In its sample, this clonotype was seen a few times. The rearrangement uses TRBV20-1 and TRBJ2-2, with a possible D match to TRBD2 (6 bases). From germline, CDR1 is DFQATT and CDR2 SNEGSKA (reference sequence). The CDR3 totals 15 residues. Trimming removed 6 bases at V and 4 bases at J, with 18 bases between. The CDR3 reads CSAKRGSGGTGELFF. DNA for the CDR3: TGCAGTGCAAAGAGGGGTAGCGGAGGCACCGGGGAGCTGTTTTTT.

The rearrangement joins TRBV28 to TRBJ2-7; D call uncertain. This CDR3 has 11 residues. CDR1 and CDR2 (germline): MDHEN, SYDVKM. Trimming cost V 7 bases and J 6 bases, with 10 bases left between them. CDR3 coding DNA: TGTGCCAGCACGCGAGTGGCCGAGCAGTACTTC. It translates to CASTRVAEQYF.

The V gene is TRBV28, the J gene TRBJ1-5; tentative D call: TRBD1 (6 bases). The ends were cut back, 8 bases at V and 1 base at J, with 12 bases in the middle. The germline gives CDR1 MDHEN, CDR2 SYDVKM. CDR3 length: 14 residues. This chain's CDR3 is CASGSGVSNQPQHF. The CDR3 DNA reads TGTGCCAGCGGTTCAGGGGTGAGCAATCAGCCCCAGCATTTT.

This clonotype was observed a handful of times. CDR3 protein: CASSLALTSTDTQYF. Written as DNA, the CDR3 is TGCGCCAGCAGCTTGGCGCTAACAAGCACAGATACGCAGTATTTT. V gene TRBV5-1 combines with J gene TRBJ2-3; D remains unclear. The ends were cut back, 0 bases at V and 0 bases at J, with 8 bases in the middle. Germline V lookup: CDR1 SGHRS, CDR2 YFSETQ. The CDR3 contains 15 residues.

This clonotype turned up a few times. This chain joins TRBV5-1 and TRBJ1-1; the match to TRBD1 covers 7 bases. This CDR3 is built from 14 residues. Germline loops: CDR1 SGHRS, CDR2 YFSETQ. The trim removed 0 bases at V and 5 bases at J, leaving 4 bases unmatched. CDR3 DNA: TGCGCCAGCAGCTTGGTTAGGGGGCAAACTGAAGCTTTCTTT. Protein: CASSLVRGQTEAFF.

The genes are TRBV28 and TRBJ1-3; a possible D gene is TRBD1 (5 bases). In germline, CDR1 is MDHEN, CDR2 SYDVKM. V gave up 6 bases and J gave up 2 bases, with 17 bases separating them. CDR3 size: 16 residues. For the CDR3, the DNA is TGTGCCAGCAGAAGAAGGTTGGGGCGCACTGGAAACACCATATATTTT. Translating gives CASRRRLGRTGNTIYF. Looking up the rest from reference TRBV28 and TRBJ1-3 gives the full variable domain: DVKVTQSSRYLVKRTGEKVFLECVQDMDHENMFWYRQDPGLGLRLIYFSYDVKMKEKGDIPEGYSVSREKKERFSLILESASTNQTSMYLCASRRRLGRTGNTIYFGEGSWLTVV.